These 20 T cell receptor beta chains share one sample of origin, sequenced in a study of graft-versus-host responses after intestinal transplantation. Sequencing was performed with immunoSEQ multiplex PCR; in TCRdb, only in-frame clones are kept and a portion is missing. Among just over 5,000 clones listed, approximately 68% were seen once. Investigators treated the graft tissue so that it released intraepithelial and lamina propria lymphocytes. This specimen was ileum tissue, taken less than 270 days after intestinal transplant. These receptors all come from a human patient who received an intestinal transplant, so some T cells may come from the graft donor.

This sequence joins TRBV5-6 and TRBJ2-5; D call uncertain. This CDR3 region has 14 residues. Germline values: CDR1 SGHDT, CDR2 YYEEEE. V lost 4 bases and J lost 7, with 17 bases in between. The CDR3 region has the DNA TGTGCCAGCAGCCCGGCCTTCAGGTTTGGGACCCAGTACTTC. It codes for CASSPAFRFGTQYF. The full variable domain, completed using reference TRBV5-6 and TRBJ2-5, is DAGVTQSPTHLIKTRGQQVTLRCSPKSGHDTVSWYQQALGQGPQFIFQYYEEEERQRGNFPDRFSGHQFPNYSSELNVNALLLGDSALYLCASSPAFRFGTQYFGPGTRLLVL.

V and J are TRBV10-3 and TRBJ2-7; D is possibly TRBD1 (6 bases). The V gene's germline CDR1 is ENHRY and CDR2 SYGVKD. V was trimmed by 6 bases and J by 6 bases, leaving 6 bases between them. This CDR3 is 10 amino acids long. CDR3 DNA: TGTGCCATCAGACAGGGCGAGCAGTACTTC. Amino acids: CAIRQGEQYF.

V usage is TRBV5-1 and J usage is TRBJ2-3; TRBD2 matches 13 bases. Germline V gives CDR1 SGHRS, CDR2 YFSETQ. The CDR3 spans 16 residues. V lost 4 bases and J lost 3; bases outside the gene matches: 5. The CDR3: CASSLQTSGGTDTQYF. The CDR3 DNA reads TGCGCCAGCAGCCTGCAGACTAGCGGGGGGACAGATACGCAGTATTTT.

This clone is classed as medium-sized. The chain employs TRBV18 and TRBJ2-7, with a possible D match to TRBD1 (6 bases). This CDR3 has 11 residues. The germline V gene encodes CDR1 KGHSH and CDR2 LQKENI. V shed 8 bases and J shed 3 bases, with 8 bases lying between them. CDR3 loop: CASRGFYEQYF. The CDR3 coding sequence is TGTGCCAGCAGGGGGTTCTACGAGCAGTACTTC.

The J gene is TRBJ2-7, the V gene TRBV10-3; 10 nucleotides agree with TRBD2. V dropped 2 bases and J dropped 6; count of bases not matched to a gene: 7. Germline loops: CDR1 ENHRY, CDR2 SYGVKD. The CDR3 has 15 amino acids. CDR3 sequence reads: CAISESLAGAREQYF. In nucleotides, the CDR3 is TGTGCCATCAGTGAGAGTCTAGCGGGAGCCCGCGAGCAGTACTTC.

This clone was seen just once. This chain joins TRBV9 and TRBJ2-5; TRBD2 might be the D (6 bases). CDR3 length: 14 amino acids. The germline V and J ends were trimmed by 3 bases and 5 bases, with 14 bases remaining between them. The germline V gene has CDR1 SGDLS and CDR2 YYNGEE. The CDR3 coding sequence is TGTGCCAGCAGCGGGCCTCTAGCGTCGGAGACCCAGTACTTC. As protein: CASSGPLASETQYF. Full variable domain (remainder filled in from reference TRBV9 and TRBJ2-5): DSGVTQTPKHLITATGQRVTLRCSPRSGDLSVYWYQQSLDQGLQFLIQYYNGEERAKGNILERFSAQQFPDLHSELNLSSLELGDSALYFCASSGPLASETQYFGPGTRLLVL.

The V and J genes are TRBV9 and TRBJ1-1; the match to TRBD1 covers 7 bases. The ends lost 5 bases at V and 0 bases at J; junction bases unmatched: 10. This CDR3 is 16 amino acids long. CDR1 and CDR2 from the germline V gene are SGDLS and YYNGEE. The CDR3 is CASRSGGPRMNTEAFF. CDR3 in DNA: TGTGCCAGCAGATCAGGGGGACCACGCATGAACACTGAAGCTTTCTTT.

The chain uses TRBV19 and TRBJ1-6; 9 positions match TRBD1. V lost 4 bases to trimming and J lost 8 bases; unmatched junction nucleotides: 15. The CDR3 runs to 18 residues. Germline CDR1 is LNHDA and CDR2 is SQIVND (reference sequence). The CDR3 sequence is CASSTKAGTGRQDSPLHF. The DNA for the CDR3 is TGTGCCAGTAGTACCAAGGCCGGGACAGGGCGGCAAGATTCACCCCTCCACTTT.

This clone was recorded a few times. This sequence joins TRBV5-5 and TRBJ1-3; 9 bases align to TRBD1. V was pared by 2 bases and J by 2 bases, with 2 bases of the junction left unmatched. Germline CDR1 and CDR2: SGHKS and YYEKEE (reference sequence). The CDR3 length is 15 residues. CDR3 region: CASSLRTGAGNTIYF. Here the CDR3 DNA reads TGTGCCAGCAGCTTACGGACAGGGGCTGGAAACACCATATATTTT.

The rearrangement links TRBV7-2 to TRBJ2-5; perhaps TRBD2 as D (6 bases). Near its end, the DNA agrees better with TRBJ2-7, so the J call may be wrong. Germline CDR1 and CDR2: SGHTA and FQGNSA. The length of the CDR3 is 15 residues. CDR3 nucleotide sequence: TGTGCCAGCAGCTTAATCGCGGGGAGCTCCTACGAGCAGTACTTC. It is translated as CASSLIAGSSYEQYF.

This sequence joins TRBV27 and TRBJ2-1; tentatively, D is TRBD1 (6 bases). The V and J ends lost 5 bases and 7 bases respectively, with 18 bases between them. The CDR3 loop spans 15 amino acids. Per germline, CDR1 MNHEY and CDR2 SMNVEV (reference sequence). The CDR3 loop reads CASSLTGHPTNEQFF. CDR3 nucleotide sequence: TGTGCCAGCAGTCTTACAGGGCACCCCACAAATGAGCAGTTCTTC.

The genes are TRBV19 and TRBJ1-6; TRBD1 aligns across 7 bases. V was pared by 8 bases and J by 0 bases, with 4 bases of the junction left unmatched. The CDR3 is 15 amino acids. Germline assignment: CDR1 LNHDA and CDR2 SQIVND (reference sequence). The CDR3 DNA is TGTGCCAGTGGGACAGACGGCTCCTATAATTCACCCCTCCACTTT. Amino acids: CASGTDGSYNSPLHF.

The J gene is TRBJ2-1, the V gene TRBV19; TRBD2 might be the D (7 bases). The germline gives CDR1 LNHDA, CDR2 SQIVND (reference sequence). Trimming pared 7 bases from V and 4 bases from J, leaving 14 bases between. This CDR3 has 14 residues. CDR3 sequence (DNA): TGTGCCAGTACTGGGAGGGGGGGGTACAATGAGCAGTTCTTC. Its translation is CASTGRGGYNEQFF.

This chain links TRBV10-2 with TRBJ2-5, with D perhaps TRBD2 (5 bases). The CDR3 spans 14 residues. The germline gives CDR1 WSHSY, CDR2 SAAADI. V was pared by 6 bases and J by 7 bases, with 18 bases between. The CDR3 DNA sequence: TGCGCCAGCAGCTACTGGGTAGCGATCGGGACCCAGTACTTC. Protein: CASSYWVAIGTQYF.

J is TRBJ1-3 and V is TRBV10-3, with TRBD1 as a possible D gene (6 bases). Germline CDR1 ENHRY, CDR2 SYGVKD. Trimming removed 7 bases at V and 0 bases at J, with 13 bases between. The CDR3 totals 15 residues. The CDR3 spells CAINNRALSGNTIYF. The CDR3 DNA reads as TGTGCCATCAACAACAGGGCGCTCTCTGGAAACACCATATATTTT.

With regard to this clone: At one of its ends the junction is not consistent with the germline gene, which may arise from a read error. This chain connects TRBV10-3 to TRBJ1-5; tentative D call: TRBD1 (5 bases). CDR1 ENHRY and CDR2 SYGVKD come from the germline V gene. The CDR3 has 16 residues. This chain's CDR3 is CVIRPAGGDRNQPQHF. For the CDR3, the DNA is TGTGTCATCCGTCCCGCTGGGGGGGATCGCAATCAGCCCCAGCATTTT.

The chain carries TRBV5-1 and TRBJ1-1; 10 bases agree with TRBD1. The CDR3 contains 12 residues. Germline V gene sequence: CDR1 SGHRS, CDR2 YFSETQ. V was clipped by 4 bases and J by 10 bases; unmatched bases: 4. Here the CDR3 DNA reads TGCGCCAGCAGCCCCGGACAGGGGGGAGCTTTCTTT. It encodes CASSPGQGGAFF. Full variable domain (remainder filled in from reference TRBV5-1 and TRBJ1-1): KAGVTQTPRYLIKTRGQQVTLSCSPISGHRSVSWYQQTPGQGLQFLFEYFSETQRNKGNFPGRFSGRQFSNSRSEMNVSTLELGDSALYLCASSPGQGGAFFGQGTRLTVV.

The chain recombines TRBV7-2 with TRBJ1-1; 7 positions match TRBD1. CDR3 length equals 13 residues. Germline V gene sequence: CDR1 SGHTA, CDR2 FQGNSA. The V segment lost 3 bases and the J segment 9 bases; nucleotides outside the gene matches: 7. The CDR3 DNA sequence: TGTGCCAGCAGCTTTTGGAGGGGACAGAAAGCTTTCTTT. It encodes CASSFWRGQKAFF.

The J gene is TRBJ2-4, the V gene TRBV29-1; 7 nucleotides line up with TRBD2. The V and J ends lost 3 bases and 8 bases, in that order; junction bases with no gene match: 10. The CDR3 consists of 14 residues. CDR1 and CDR2 (germline): SQVTM, ANQGSEA. The CDR3 region is CSVEASGMGDIQYF. The CDR3 DNA follows: TGCAGCGTTGAGGCCAGCGGGATGGGAGACATTCAGTACTTC. Together with reference TRBV29-1 and TRBJ2-4, the CDR3 gives the full variable domain: SAVISQKPSRDICQRGTSLTIQCQVDSQVTMMFWYRQQPGQSLTLIATANQGSEATYESGFVIDKFPISRPNLTFSTLTVSNMSPEDSSIYLCSVEASGMGDIQYFGAGTRLSVL.

The V and J genes are TRBV30 and TRBJ2-4; D unclear. Germline V gene sequence: CDR1 GTSNPN, CDR2 SVGIG (reference sequence). This CDR3 has 13 amino acids. The V end was cut by 5 bases, the J end by 0 bases, with 8 bases between. DNA for the CDR3: TGTGCCTGGCAACAGCCAGCCAAAAACATTCAGTACTTC. It codes for CAWQQPAKNIQYF.